Sequencing of this T cell receptor beta chain was carried out in a study of T cells in Graves' hyperthyroidism and ophthalmopathy. Overall study context: The initial diagnosis was the point when peripheral blood was collected, ahead of any treatment.

Those with hyperthyroidism were 18 to 65 years old, newly diagnosed, and ill for under 2 months. Reasons for excluding patients were uncontrolled infection, other autoimmune disease, pregnancy or lactation. Amplification of TCR beta CDR3 regions was performed using RNA transcripts as template. RT-PCR in the first round (using the HTBI primer set) targeted the TCR CDR3. Each CDR3 protein is one row after TCRdb ran MiXCR on the multiplex PCR reads. The sample gives approximately 600,000 distinct CDR3 sequences, more than 11% of which show up once; 5.8% is in the top ten. V shed 2 bases, J shed 6 bases, and the junction held 7 bases outside the gene matches. The length of the CDR3 is 14 residues. Germline CDR1 and CDR2: LGHDT and YNNKEL (reference sequence). This clonotype was detected many times.

The source is a woman younger than 45 with Graves' hyperthyroidism that later progressed to Graves' ophthalmopathy. The chain combines TRBV3-1 with TRBJ2-7, with 7 positions matching TRBD2. The sequenced material came from blood. CDR3 sequence reads: CASSQSLGGTEQYF. The CDR3 DNA is TGTGCCAGCAGCCAATCCCTGGGAGGGACCGAGCAGTACTTC.